A selection of T cell receptor beta chains follows, all from one sample in a study of blood T cells in healthy people across ages. TCRdb reanalysed the 5' RACE reads using MiXCR and keeps one entry per CDR3 protein. The sample includes more than 700,000 distinct CDR3 sequences, 53% seen only once; the top ten take about 42%. Input material: blood. These receptors were obtained from a man at least 80 years old in good health. The CDR3 runs from the conserved cysteine through the conserved F or W.

V gene	J gene	CDR3 protein
TRBV4-2	TRBJ2-1	CASSQRAGGLDNEQFF
TRBV20-1	TRBJ1-1	CSARRDRGVETEAFF
TRBV20-1	TRBJ2-6	CSARDWTSKSSGANVLTF
TRBV20-1	TRBJ1-1	CSASQGSMNTEAFF
TRBV7-2	TRBJ2-7	CASSFRGPLDEQYF
TRBV6-5	TRBJ2-1	CASRPGTSGPYNEQFF
TRBV7-2	TRBJ2-1	CASRTGQGGDEQFF
TRBV7-8	-	CASRLPSSYNEQYF
TRBV20-1	TRBJ2-7	CSARFISYEQYF
TRBV24-1	TRBJ2-1	CATEREGLVNEQFF
TRBV5-1	TRBJ2-1	CASSFGTSVNEQFF
TRBV13	TRBJ2-7	CASSLRGKGYEQYF
TRBV9	TRBJ2-1	CASSVYEGSEQFF
TRBV7-2	TRBJ2-7	CASSGRVSQGAQYF
TRBV20-1	TRBJ2-1	CSASLALSYNEQFF
TRBV29-1	TRBJ2-2	CSVVGFEGTGELFF
TRBV10-2	TRBJ2-1	CASSELANNEQFF
TRBV2	TRBJ1-4	CASIPLGRRTNEKLFF
TRBV12-3/TRBV12-4	TRBJ2-7	CASSFAGSSSYEQYF
TRBV9	-	CASSPVGSGAVRSYNEQYF
TRBV5-1	-	CASSSEGREHEQYF
TRBV4-2	TRBJ1-2	CASSLPLGGYGYTF
TRBV24-1	TRBJ2-3	CATSESGPSEAAQYF
TRBV18	TRBJ2-7	CASSPGGSTHEQYF
TRBV27	TRBJ2-4	CASSLSGLEFGLAKNIQYF
TRBV7-2	TRBJ2-7	CASSHETGEGSPQYF
TRBV10-1	TRBJ2-7	CASSRTGGKDEQYF
TRBV10-3	TRBJ1-2	CAISGSDRPGVDYTF
TRBV15	TRBJ2-1	CATSRDLGTSGRAIEQFF
TRBV6-1	TRBJ1-1	CAGGGMVNTEAFF
TRBV20-1	TRBJ1-5	CSARDQGQAFNQPQHF
TRBV2	TRBJ1-6	CASSDGGRSPLHF
TRBV6-1	TRBJ1-2	CASSEVHNYGYTF
TRBV29-1	TRBJ2-5	CSVAPGQGRNEQYF
TRBV5-1	TRBJ1-1	CASSLITGGRTEAFF
TRBV11-2	TRBJ2-1	CASSSSPGGLAGAQLRYNEQFF
TRBV21-1	TRBJ1-2	CASSKVPTGESNYGHTF
TRBV20-1	TRBJ2-1	CSAAGLAGGNEQFF
TRBV7-2	TRBJ1-2	CASSLGTDTGYGYTF
TRBV10-3	TRBJ1-2	CAISESPTGTGTGYTF
TRBV20-1	TRBJ2-1	CSARVFAGPYNEQFF
TRBV29-1	TRBJ2-3	CSVTGGAGTDTQYF
TRBV6-5	TRBJ2-7	CASSYSKSGLEIWEQYF
TRBV7-9	TRBJ2-7	CASSLPGSGGGKPYEQYF
TRBV11-2	TRBJ2-1	CASSPLPNEQFF
TRBV20-1	TRBJ2-7	CSARPEVYEQYF
TRBV29-1	TRBJ1-2	CSVTTGGGYTF
TRBV27	TRBJ2-1	CASKLAGLASPYNEQFF
TRBV27	TRBJ2-7	CASRLGLAGYEQYF